A single sample gave rise to the 26 T cell receptor beta chains below, sequenced in a study of blood T cells in healthy people across ages. Sample-barcoded 5' priming and a J-beta primer mix drove a second PCR of about 7 to 12 cycles. Via MiXCR, TCRdb re-called the 5' RACE reads, giving one row per CDR3 protein. The data contain 900,000 to 950,000 distinct CDR3 sequences, around 29% of them singletons. This sample also belongs to another study, concerning T cells of mothers and their children.

Sequences were obtained from blood. The origin of the receptors is a woman aged 40 to 49 in good health.

The rearrangement joins TRBV2 to TRBJ2-1, with D perhaps being TRBD1 or TRBD2 (5 bases each). Germline V gene lookup returns CDR1 SNHLY and CDR2 FYNNEI. CDR3 length: 15 amino acids. Trimming left V 8 bases short and J 0 bases short, with 14 bases between. CDR3: CASGSGTFSYNEQFF. In DNA form, the CDR3 reads TGTGCCAGCGGGTCGGGGACCTTCTCCTACAATGAGCAGTTCTTC.

V and J are TRBV5-4 and TRBJ2-1; D possibly corresponds to TRBD2 (6 bases). Germline V gene data show CDR1 as SGHNT and CDR2 as YYREEE (reference sequence). The CDR3 runs 15 residues. The V gene lost 4 bases and the J gene lost 3 bases, with 14 bases spanning the gap. The CDR3 sequence: CASSTMGGGYNEQFF. Written as DNA, the CDR3 is TGTGCCAGCAGCACCATGGGGGGTGGCTACAATGAGCAGTTCTTC. The full variable domain, completed using reference TRBV5-4 and TRBJ2-1, is ETGVTQSPTHLIKTRGQQVTLRCSSQSGHNTVSWYQQALGQGPQFIFQYYREEENGRGNFPPRFSGLQFPNYSSELNVNALELDDSALYLCASSTMGGGYNEQFFGPGTRLTVL.

This chain uses TRBV29-1 with TRBJ1-1, with D hard to call. The CDR3 consists of 12 residues. Deletions cut 6 bases from V and 6 bases from J, with 14 bases between. Per germline, CDR1 SQVTM and CDR2 ANQGSEA. CDR3 in amino acids: CSVLPTDSEAFF. The CDR3 DNA follows: TGCAGCGTCCTTCCTACAGACTCTGAAGCTTTCTTT.

This clonotype has more than one count but fewer than ten. CDR3: CASSPGLAGIQYF. CDR3 DNA: TGTGCCAGCAGCCCCGGACTAGCGGGGATTCAGTACTTC. The rearrangement joins TRBV7-2 to TRBJ2-5, with 12 bases identical to TRBD2. This CDR3 has 13 amino acids. The J segment lost 11 bases and the V segment lost 5 bases, leaving 6 bases of the junction unmatched. Germline V CDR1 and CDR2: SGHTA, FQGNSA.

This clonotype was seen many times. The V and J genes are TRBV27 and TRBJ2-7; TRBD2 matches at 9 bases. V dropped 2 bases and J dropped 3; count of bases not matched to a gene: 2. Germline CDR1 reads MNHEY; CDR2 reads SMNVEV (reference sequence). The CDR3 length is 14 residues. The chain's CDR3 is CASSLERGVYEQYF. For the CDR3, the DNA is TGTGCCAGCAGTTTAGAGCGGGGGGTCTACGAGCAGTACTTC.

This clonotype has more than one count but fewer than ten. The rearrangement uses TRBV7-6 and TRBJ2-2; 7 bases agree with TRBD2. This CDR3 is 16 amino acids long. Germline CDR1 reads SGHVS; CDR2 reads FNYEAQ. V lost 5 bases to trimming and J lost 5 bases; unmatched junction nucleotides: 11. The CDR3 DNA sequence: TGTGCCAGCAGCACCCGGGCGACTAGCATTACCGGGGAGCTGTTTTTT. It encodes CASSTRATSITGELFF.

In its sample, this clonotype was seen a few times. V usage is TRBV20-1 and J usage is TRBJ1-2; D unresolved. V gave up 3 bases and J gave up 0 bases, with 8 bases separating them. This CDR3 is 13 amino acids long. CDR1 and CDR2 (germline): DFQATT, SNEGSKA (reference sequence). CDR3 DNA sequence: TGCAGTGCTAGGACGGCAGCTAACTATGGCTACACCTTC. Its protein is CSARTAANYGYTF.

This clonotype was detected only once. This may arise from a read error, as a much more abundant clone is one base away. The chain couples TRBV10-3 to TRBJ1-1; a possible D gene is TRBD1 (5 bases). The CDR3 length is 13 residues. Germline CDR1 is ENHRY and CDR2 is SYGVKD. The CDR3 bases are TGTGCCATCAGTGGGGAGGGGAACACTGAAGCTTCCTTT. Translating gives CAISGEGNTEASF.

V and J are TRBV12-3 or TRBV12-4 and TRBJ2-1; 7 bases agree with TRBD1. The length of the CDR3 is 15 residues. V lost 1 base to trimming and J lost 5 bases; unmatched junction nucleotides: 5. The CDR3 DNA reads TGTGCCAGCAGTTTAGGGCAGGGGGTTAACAATGAGCAGTTCTTC. Its translation: CASSLGQGVNNEQFF.

This clonotype has only a few counts. The rearrangement links TRBV7-3 to TRBJ2-2; maybe TRBD1 (5 bases). The germline gives CDR1 SGHTA, CDR2 FQGTGA. The CDR3 has 15 residues. The V gene lost 4 bases and the J gene lost 1 base, with 10 bases spanning the gap. CDR3 in amino acids: CASSSPTGNTGELFF. CDR3 DNA: TGTGCCAGCAGCTCCCCAACAGGGAACACCGGGGAGCTGTTTTTT.

In this sample, this clonotype turned up a few times. The DNA of the CDR3 is TGCGCCAGCAGCCCCTCCGCGGGGTTGTACACCGGGGAGCTGTTTTTT. Protein product: CASSPSAGLYTGELFF. The V and J genes are TRBV5-1 and TRBJ2-2, with a tentative D call TRBD2 (6 bases). The CDR3 covers 16 residues. Germline V gene sequence: CDR1 SGHRS, CDR2 YFSETQ. Deletions cut 4 bases from V and 3 bases from J, with 16 bases between. The complete variable domain, with remaining parts taken from reference TRBV5-1 and TRBJ2-2, reads KAGVTQTPRYLIKTRGQQVTLSCSPISGHRSVSWYQQTPGQGLQFLFEYFSETQRNKGNFPGRFSGRQFSNSRSEMNVSTLELGDSALYLCASSPSAGLYTGELFFGEGSRLTVL.

Many counts were recorded for this clonotype. The J gene is TRBJ2-7, the V gene TRBV4-3, with D hard to call. Germline CDR1 reads LGHNA; CDR2 reads YSLEER. Trimming removed 1 base at V and 0 bases at J, with 7 bases between. The CDR3 has 14 residues. The CDR3 is CASSQVDGSYEQYF. Here the CDR3 DNA reads TGCGCCAGCAGCCAAGTGGACGGCTCCTACGAGCAGTACTTC.

The chain couples TRBV5-1 to TRBJ2-3; the D gene is possibly TRBD1 (5 bases). The CDR3 contains 15 residues. Germline V gives CDR1 SGHRS, CDR2 YFSETQ. V was clipped by 7 bases and J by 6 bases, with 21 bases between them. The CDR3 protein is CASGERPGREDTQYF. The CDR3 region has the DNA TGCGCCAGCGGGGAACGCCCAGGGCGTGAGGATACGCAGTATTTT. The full variable domain, rest sourced from reference TRBV5-1 and TRBJ2-3, is KAGVTQTPRYLIKTRGQQVTLSCSPISGHRSVSWYQQTPGQGLQFLFEYFSETQRNKGNFPGRFSGRQFSNSRSEMNVSTLELGDSALYLCASGERPGREDTQYFGPGTRLTVL.

The chain uses TRBV6-2 or TRBV6-3 and TRBJ1-5; a possible D gene is TRBD1 (5 bases). CDR1 and CDR2 from the germline V gene are MNHEY and SVGEGT. Trimming took 0 bases from V and 9 from J, leaving 9 bases between them. There are 13 residues in the CDR3. Written as DNA, the CDR3 is TGTGCCAGCAGTTACTCCCTTGGGGGGCCCCAGCATTTT. Residues: CASSYSLGGPQHF.

This clonotype was recorded at least ten times. The rearrangement uses TRBV5-8 and TRBJ1-2; D is perhaps TRBD1 (6 bases). V was shortened by 0 bases and J by 5 bases, with 11 bases between the two germline ends. CDR1 is SGHTS and CDR2 is YDEGEE in the germline V gene. The CDR3 has 14 amino acids. CDR3 amino acids: CASSLGTAKYGYTF. In nucleotides, the CDR3 is TGTGCCAGCAGCTTGGGGACAGCGAAATATGGCTACACCTTC.

This clonotype has a handful of counts. The CDR3 region has the DNA TGTGCCAGCAGTTTATCTGGGACAGGGACTTACAATGAGCAGTTCTTC. It specifies CASSLSGTGTYNEQFF. The V gene is TRBV27, the J gene TRBJ2-1; 9 bases agree with TRBD1. Per germline, CDR1 MNHEY and CDR2 SMNVEV (reference sequence). This CDR3 has 16 residues. V shed 0 bases and J 4 bases; nucleotides not matched to a gene: 4.

This clonotype has a count of ten or more. The chain joins TRBV20-1 to TRBJ2-5; D gene unclear. V lost 7 bases and J 1 base, leaving 7 bases between the germline ends. This CDR3 comprises 11 residues. Germline V gene data show CDR1 as DFQATT and CDR2 as SNEGSKA (reference sequence). The CDR3 sequence is CSVLIQETQYF. CDR3 nucleotide sequence: TGCAGTGTACTTATCCAAGAGACCCAGTACTTC.

Only a few counts were recorded for this clonotype. The chain is built from TRBV12-3 or TRBV12-4 and TRBJ2-7; possibly TRBD1 or TRBD2 for D (7 bases each). This CDR3 spans 15 amino acids. Trimming left V 2 bases short and J 5 bases short, with 16 bases between. The CDR3 DNA reads TGTGCCAGCAGTTTACAGGGGGGGCCTCGGGACGAGCAGTACTTC. Amino acids: CASSLQGGPRDEQYF.

This clonotype was seen a few times. V gene TRBV28 combines with J gene TRBJ2-3, with a weak D call TRBD1 (5 bases). V dropped 8 bases and J dropped 2 bases, with 11 bases sitting between them. Per germline, CDR1 MDHEN and CDR2 SYDVKM. CDR3 length: 13 residues. The CDR3 nucleotides read TGTGCCAGCCAGGGATCTATCACAGATACGCAGTATTTT. Protein: CASQGSITDTQYF.

The V call is TRBV7-2, the J call TRBJ2-1; perhaps TRBD2 as D (5 bases). V lost 5 bases and J lost 2, with 10 bases in between. Germline CDR1 SGHTA, CDR2 FQGNSA. This CDR3 is built from 14 residues. CDR3 sequence: CASSPLGTYNEQFF. The CDR3 DNA is TGTGCCAGCAGCCCACTCGGGACCTACAATGAGCAGTTCTTC.

CDR3 nucleotides: TGCAGTGCTAGAGAAATACCGGACAGCGCGACCTACAATGAGCAGTTCTTC. It codes for CSAREIPDSATYNEQFF. The chain is built from TRBV20-1 and TRBJ2-1; D is possibly TRBD1 (6 bases). V was trimmed by 0 bases and J by 2 bases, leaving 17 bases between them. The CDR3 sequence is 17 residues long. In germline, CDR1 is DFQATT, CDR2 SNEGSKA (reference sequence).

The rearrangement links TRBV10-3 to TRBJ1-6; D gene ambiguous. CDR1 and CDR2 (germline): ENHRY, SYGVKD. The CDR3 extends over 14 amino acids. Trimming pared 3 bases from V and 6 bases from J, leaving 9 bases between. The CDR3 loop reads CAISDPASNSPLHF. The CDR3 DNA is TGTGCCATCAGTGACCCAGCCAGTAATTCACCCCTCCACTTT.

The rearrangement links TRBV7-2 to TRBJ1-1, with D possibly matching TRBD1 (6 bases). V lost 5 bases, J lost 11 bases, and 24 bases lay in between. Germline-derived CDR1 and CDR2 are SGHTA and FQGNSA. The CDR3 is 15 amino acids. The CDR3: CASSLAGGSRASAFF. As DNA, the CDR3 is TGTGCCAGCAGCCTGGCGGGGGGCTCGAGGGCTTCGGCTTTCTTT.

The chain combines TRBV19 with TRBJ2-1; no firm D call. In germline, CDR1 is LNHDA, CDR2 SQIVND (reference sequence). The V gene lost 5 bases and the J gene lost 6 bases, with 11 bases spanning the gap. The CDR3 runs to 13 residues. Here the CDR3 DNA reads TGTGCCAGTAGTCCCTCAAACCCCAATGAGCAGTTCTTC. Translating it yields CASSPSNPNEQFF.

This clonotype has more than one count but fewer than ten. V is TRBV18 and J is TRBJ1-5; weak D call: TRBD1 (6 bases). V shed 2 bases and J shed 5 bases, with 13 bases lying between them. CDR3 size: 15 residues. The V gene's germline CDR1 is KGHSH and CDR2 LQKENI. The CDR3 here is CASSPDYRADQPQHF. The CDR3 nucleotides are TGTGCCAGCTCACCAGACTACAGGGCGGATCAGCCCCAGCATTTT.

V gene TRBV10-3 combines with J gene TRBJ2-2, with a weak D call TRBD1 (5 bases). This CDR3 has 15 residues. V was shortened by 2 bases and J by 3 bases, with 10 bases between the two germline ends. Germline CDR1 ENHRY, CDR2 SYGVKD. The CDR3: CAISEGGADTGELFF. DNA of the CDR3: TGTGCCATCAGTGAGGGTGGGGCGGACACCGGGGAGCTGTTTTTT.